The 23 T cell receptor beta chains below all came from one sample that was sequenced in a study of response to subunit inactivated influenza vaccine. TCRdb reprocessed the RT-PCR reads with MiXCR, giving one entry per CDR3 protein. Of about half a million distinct CDR3 sequences listed, 7.6% are singletons. Sequencing used PBMCs from blood, obtained less than 30 months after vaccination. These receptors came from a man aged 50-75 years who received an inactivated influenza vaccine.

This sequence joins TRBV19 and TRBJ2-2; the D gene is possibly TRBD1 (5 bases). The ends were cut back, 8 bases at V and 2 bases at J, with 15 bases in the middle. CDR1 is LNHDA and CDR2 is SQIVND in the germline V gene (reference sequence). The CDR3 has 15 amino acids. The CDR3 sequence: CASGAGELNTGELFF. The CDR3 DNA sequence: TGTGCCAGTGGGGCAGGAGAACTAAACACCGGGGAGCTGTTTTTT. The variable domain in full, with the rest retrieved from reference TRBV19 and TRBJ2-2, is DGGITQSPKYLFRKEGQNVTLSCEQNLNHDAMYWYRQDPGQGLRLIYYSQIVNDFQKGDIAEGYSVSREKKESFPLTVTSAQKNPTAFYLCASGAGELNTGELFFGEGSRLTVL.

This clonotype showed up many times. The chain carries TRBV7-6 and TRBJ1-1; D remains ambiguous. Per germline, CDR1 SGHVS and CDR2 FNYEAQ. The CDR3 covers 19 residues. V was shortened by 0 bases and J by 3 bases, with 23 bases between the two germline ends. This CDR3 is CASSLADGQVDLRDTEAFF. The CDR3 DNA follows: TGTGCCAGCAGCTTAGCGGATGGTCAGGTTGATTTAAGGGACACTGAAGCTTTCTTT. Full variable domain (rest looked up from reference TRBV7-6 and TRBJ1-1): GAGVSQSPRYKVTKRGQDVALRCDPISGHVSLYWYRQALGQGPEFLTYFNYEAQQDKSGLPNDRFSAERPEGSISTLTIQRTEQRDSAMYRCASSLADGQVDLRDTEAFFGQGTRLTVV.

This clonotype has more than one count but fewer than ten. The chain recombines TRBV9 with TRBJ2-1; D call uncertain. This CDR3 contains 16 residues. Trimming took 2 bases from V and 8 from J, leaving 20 bases between them. From germline, CDR1 is SGDLS and CDR2 YYNGEE. In nucleotides, the CDR3 is TGTGCCAGCAGCGTCAGGAGCGCCAGAGGAGTCGATGAGCAGTTCTTC. It is translated as CASSVRSARGVDEQFF.

The chain combines TRBV6-2 or TRBV6-3 with TRBJ1-5; D may be TRBD1 (6 bases). Germline CDR1 is MNHEY and CDR2 is SVGEGT. The length of the CDR3 is 15 residues. V shed 4 bases and J shed 2 bases, with 12 bases lying between them. This CDR3 reads CASSSDSSGNQPQHF. In nucleotides, the CDR3 is TGTGCCAGCAGTTCGGACAGCTCGGGCAATCAGCCCCAGCATTTT.

At least ten counts were recorded for this clonotype. This sequence joins TRBV5-1 and TRBJ2-3; 13 nucleotides align to TRBD2. The CDR3 totals 15 residues. The J segment lost 5 bases and the V segment lost 5 bases, leaving 5 bases of the junction unmatched. Germline V gene data show CDR1 as SGHRS and CDR2 as YFSETQ. The chain's CDR3 is CASRWTSGSGDTQYF. The CDR3 nucleotides are TGCGCCAGCAGATGGACTAGCGGGAGTGGAGATACGCAGTATTTT.

This chain uses TRBV6-2 or TRBV6-3 with TRBJ2-1; D might be TRBD1 or TRBD2, each matching 5 bases. The CDR3 extends over 13 amino acids. V lost 7 bases to trimming and J lost 15 bases, with 22 bases between them. CDR1 and CDR2 (germline): MNHEY, SVGEGT. CDR3 DNA sequence: TGTGCCAGCACCCAGGGAGAAAGTCCTCGCCGGTTCTTC. It codes for CASTQGESPRRFF.

The genes are TRBV12-3 or TRBV12-4 and TRBJ1-2; D is perhaps TRBD1 (5 bases). The CDR3 runs to 16 residues. V lost 3 bases to trimming and J lost 0 bases, with 14 bases between them. The chain's CDR3 is CASSFRDALANYGYTF. The CDR3 DNA is TGTGCCAGCAGTTTCCGGGACGCGTTAGCTAACTATGGCTACACCTTC.

This clonotype was seen only a few times. This chain uses TRBV7-9 with TRBJ2-5, with D tentatively TRBD2 (5 bases). The CDR3 is made up of 13 amino acids. V was cut by 5 bases and J by 4 bases, with 11 bases left in between. Germline values: CDR1 SEHNR, CDR2 FQNEAQ (reference sequence). The CDR3 bases are TGTGCCAGCAGCCCAGCCGGAGGAGAGACCCAGTACTTC. Translating it yields CASSPAGGETQYF.

This clonotype was seen repeatedly, ten times or more. The chain links TRBV7-6 to TRBJ2-7; TRBD2 aligns across 7 bases. This CDR3 has 18 residues. Germline V gene sequence: CDR1 SGHVS, CDR2 FNYEAQ. With V trimmed by 4 bases and J by 2 bases, 17 bases remained unmatched. The chain's CDR3 is CASSSVTRDYGIAYEQYF. The CDR3 DNA reads TGTGCCAGCAGCTCAGTGACCCGGGACTATGGAATCGCCTACGAGCAGTACTTC.

This clonotype came up many times. The rearrangement uses TRBV7-9 and TRBJ2-3; TRBD2 aligns across 10 bases. Germline trimming cut 3 bases from V and 2 bases from J; bases unmatched to any gene: 5. Germline V CDR1 and CDR2: SEHNR, FQNEAQ (reference sequence). This CDR3 contains 16 residues. The CDR3 DNA follows: TGTGCCAGCAGCTTGCTAGCGGGAGCATACACAGATACGCAGTATTTT. It is translated as CASSLLAGAYTDTQYF.

This clonotype was seen a handful of times. The V gene is TRBV6-5, the J gene TRBJ1-2; 7 nucleotides line up with TRBD1. This CDR3 is built from 14 residues. CDR1 is MNHEY, CDR2 SVGAGI, per germline. The V segment lost 4 bases and the J segment 4 bases; nucleotides outside the gene matches: 6. CDR3 sequence: CASSLSTGSYGYTF. Here the CDR3 DNA reads TGTGCCAGCAGTTTGTCGACAGGGTCCTATGGCTACACCTTC.

This clonotype was seen at least ten times. The chain joins TRBV29-1 to TRBJ1-1; 9 bases align to TRBD1. There are 11 residues in the CDR3. From germline, CDR1 is SQVTM and CDR2 ANQGSEA. V was pared by 6 bases and J by 12 bases, with 8 bases of the junction left unmatched. CDR3: CSVDRGGGTFF. CDR3 sequence (DNA): TGCAGCGTAGACAGGGGGGGTGGAACTTTCTTT.

The rearrangement links TRBV4-3 to TRBJ1-1, with TRBD1 as a possible D gene (5 bases). V gave up 2 bases and J gave up 4 bases, with 11 bases separating them. Germline V gene lookup returns CDR1 LGHNA and CDR2 YSLEER. The CDR3 consists of 14 residues. CDR3 in DNA: TGCGCCAGCAGCCAACTAATAAGGGGCACTGAAGCTTTCTTT. Amino acid sequence: CASSQLIRGTEAFF.

This clonotype was detected a few times. The junction departs from the called germline gene at one end, perhaps through a read error. This chain links TRBV20-1 with TRBJ2-7; D unresolved. From germline, CDR1 is DFQATT and CDR2 SNEGSKA (reference sequence). This CDR3 contains 14 residues. The CDR3 loop is CSARDAFRSYEQYF. As DNA, the CDR3 is TGCAGTGCAAGAGATGCGTTCCGCTCCTACGAGCAGTACTTC.

J is TRBJ1-5 and V is TRBV3-1, with D unclear. The CDR3 has 15 amino acids. V was pared by 6 bases and J by 0 bases, with 12 bases between. Germline V gene lookup returns CDR1 LGHDT and CDR2 YNNKEL (reference sequence). CDR3 in DNA: TGTGCCAGCAGTCAGGCCGGGAATAGCAATCAGCCCCAGCATTTT. This encodes CASSQAGNSNQPQHF.

This clonotype was counted only a few times. The V gene is TRBV20-1, the J gene TRBJ2-3; D gene ambiguous. The CDR3 sequence is 15 residues long. CDR1 and CDR2 from the germline V gene are DFQATT and SNEGSKA (reference sequence). Trimming took off 1 base at V and 2 bases at J, with 13 bases between the two ends. The CDR3 region has the DNA TGCAGTGCTAGAGTAGCTGTCGGTAACACAGATACGCAGTATTTT. Encoded protein: CSARVAVGNTDTQYF.

The chain couples TRBV27 to TRBJ2-7; 13 nucleotides agree with TRBD2. From germline, CDR1 is MNHEY and CDR2 SMNVEV (reference sequence). The trim removed 6 bases at V and 6 bases at J, leaving 17 bases unmatched. This CDR3 has 18 amino acids. CDR3 coding DNA: TGTGCCAGCAGCCACGGACTAGCGGGAGACAGAAGGGTGAGCGAGCAGTACTTC. Translation gives CASSHGLAGDRRVSEQYF.

This clonotype was found many times. V gene TRBV6-5 combines with J gene TRBJ1-4; possible D gene TRBD1, 6 bases. The ends were cut back, 6 bases at V and 10 bases at J, with 21 bases in the middle. Germline V CDR1 and CDR2: MNHEY, SVGAGI. CDR3 length: 15 amino acids. The CDR3 protein is CASSFSGTRGGKLFF. The CDR3 DNA is TGTGCCAGCAGCTTCTCCGGCACCAGGGGAGGAAAACTGTTTTTT.

This clonotype came up many times. The genes are TRBV7-2 and TRBJ2-7, with D perhaps TRBD2 (6 bases). From germline, CDR1 is SGHTA and CDR2 FQGNSA. The CDR3 totals 18 residues. V shed 0 bases and J shed 0 bases, with 18 bases lying between them. CDR3 amino acids: CASSLAPRGGRSSYEQYF. In DNA, the CDR3 is TGTGCCAGCAGCTTAGCCCCTCGGGGAGGCAGAAGCTCCTACGAGCAGTACTTC. The entire variable domain, with the rest obtained from reference TRBV7-2 and TRBJ2-7, is as follows: GAGVSQSPSNKVTEKGKDVELRCDPISGHTALYWYRQSLGQGLEFLIYFQGNSAPDKSGLPSDRFSAERTGGSVSTLTIQRTQQEDSAVYLCASSLAPRGGRSSYEQYFGPGTRLTVT.

This clonotype was counted between two and nine times. V gene TRBV4-1 combines with J gene TRBJ1-5; the D is unclear. V lost 8 bases and J lost 6, with 14 bases in between. This CDR3 has 13 amino acids. CDR1 and CDR2 from the germline V gene are MGHRA and YSYEKL. The CDR3 sequence is CASGYYLGQPQHF. For the CDR3, the DNA is TGCGCCAGCGGGTACTATTTGGGTCAGCCCCAGCATTTT.

J is TRBJ2-7 and V is TRBV5-1; D is perhaps TRBD1 or TRBD2 (5 bases each). The germline V and J ends were trimmed by 10 bases and 7 bases, with 21 bases remaining between them. The CDR3 extends over 13 amino acids. Per germline, CDR1 SGHRS and CDR2 YFSETQ. Here the CDR3 DNA reads TGCGCCTCAGCCCAGGGTATAACGGGGGAGCAGTACTTC. It codes for CASAQGITGEQYF.

The chain joins TRBV4-3 to TRBJ2-3; D possibly corresponds to TRBD2 (6 bases). The CDR3 runs 16 residues. Germline CDR1 is LGHNA and CDR2 is YSLEER. The V end lost 0 bases, the J end lost 5 bases, and 15 bases lay between the germline ends. CDR3 bases: TGCGCCAGCAGCCAAGATCTCCGGTGGCGGGGAGATACGCAGTATTTT. This codes for CASSQDLRWRGDTQYF.

This clonotype was seen a few times. The chain links TRBV4-1 to TRBJ2-7; D call uncertain. Germline V gene sequence: CDR1 MGHRA, CDR2 YSYEKL. The CDR3 loop spans 16 amino acids. Trimming removed 1 base from V and 3 bases from J, with 16 bases in between. CDR3 in DNA: TGCGCCAGCAGCCAAGTTGGCCGGGTTGGGAACTACGAGCAGTACTTC. Translated: CASSQVGRVGNYEQYF.